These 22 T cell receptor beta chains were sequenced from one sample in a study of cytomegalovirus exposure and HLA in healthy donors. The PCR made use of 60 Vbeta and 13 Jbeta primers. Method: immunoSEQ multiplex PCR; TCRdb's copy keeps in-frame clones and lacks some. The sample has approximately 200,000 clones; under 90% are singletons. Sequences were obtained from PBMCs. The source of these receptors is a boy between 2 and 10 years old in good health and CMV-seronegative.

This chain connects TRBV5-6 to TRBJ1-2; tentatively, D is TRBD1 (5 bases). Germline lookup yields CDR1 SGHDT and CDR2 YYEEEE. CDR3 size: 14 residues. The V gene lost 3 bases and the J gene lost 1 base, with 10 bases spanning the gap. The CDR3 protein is CASSSGGVNYGYTF. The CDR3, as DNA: TGTGCCAGCAGCTCCGGGGGGGTTAACTATGGCTACACCTTC.

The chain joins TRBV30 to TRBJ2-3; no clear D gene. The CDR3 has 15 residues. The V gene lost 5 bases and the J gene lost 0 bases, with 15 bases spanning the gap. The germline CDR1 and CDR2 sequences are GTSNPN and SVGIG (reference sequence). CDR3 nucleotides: TGTGCCTGGTCCCGATGGCCCTTAAGCACAGATACGCAGTATTTT. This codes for CAWSRWPLSTDTQYF.

The CDR3 bases are TGTGCCAGCAGTTACGAAGGGGCGGGGGGAGGCGAGCAGTACTTC. It yields the protein CASSYEGAGGGEQYF. V gene TRBV6-5 combines with J gene TRBJ2-7; 8 bases are shared with TRBD2. Germline assignment: CDR1 MNHEY and CDR2 SVGAGI. The trim removed 2 bases at V and 6 bases at J, leaving 9 bases unmatched. The CDR3 extends over 15 amino acids.

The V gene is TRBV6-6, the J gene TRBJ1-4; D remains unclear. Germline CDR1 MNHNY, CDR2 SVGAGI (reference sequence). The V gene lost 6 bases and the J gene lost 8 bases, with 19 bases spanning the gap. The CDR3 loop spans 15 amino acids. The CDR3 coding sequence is TGTGCCAGCAGCCCTACGCAAATAAACTGGGAAAAACTGTTTTTT. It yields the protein CASSPTQINWEKLFF.

CDR3 bases: TGTGCCACCAGCAGAGACTCGGGGGCCTACGAGCAGTACTTC. This translates into CATSRDSGAYEQYF. The rearrangement links TRBV15 to TRBJ2-7; tentatively, D is TRBD2 (6 bases). Trimming pared 0 bases from V and 2 bases from J, leaving 8 bases between. The CDR3 extends over 14 amino acids. Germline V lookup: CDR1 LNHNV, CDR2 YYDKDF (reference sequence).

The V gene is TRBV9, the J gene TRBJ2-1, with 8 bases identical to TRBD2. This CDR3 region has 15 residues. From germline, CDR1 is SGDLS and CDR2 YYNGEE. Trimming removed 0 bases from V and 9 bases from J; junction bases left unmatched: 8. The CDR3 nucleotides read TGTGCCAGCAGCGTAGGTGGGACTAGTGTTAGTGAGCAGTTCTTC. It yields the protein CASSVGGTSVSEQFF.

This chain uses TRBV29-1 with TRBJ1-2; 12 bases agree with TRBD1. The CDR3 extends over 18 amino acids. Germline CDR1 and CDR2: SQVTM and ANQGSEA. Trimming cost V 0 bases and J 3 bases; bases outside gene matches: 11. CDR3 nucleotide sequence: TGCAGCGTTGAAGATGGCGGGACAGGGGGCTTCGGAGACTATGGCTACACCTTC. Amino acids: CSVEDGGTGGFGDYGYTF.

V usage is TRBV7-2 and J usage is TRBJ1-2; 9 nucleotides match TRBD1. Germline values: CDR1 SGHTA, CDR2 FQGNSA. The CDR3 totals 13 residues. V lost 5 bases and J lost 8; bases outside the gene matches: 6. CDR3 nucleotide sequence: TGTGCCAGCAGCCCAAGGGACAGGGAGGGCTACACCTTC. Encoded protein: CASSPRDREGYTF. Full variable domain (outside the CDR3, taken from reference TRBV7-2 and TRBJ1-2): GAGVSQSPSNKVTEKGKDVELRCDPISGHTALYWYRQSLGQGLEFLIYFQGNSAPDKSGLPSDRFSAERTGGSVSTLTIQRTQQEDSAVYLCASSPRDREGYTFGSGTRLTVV.

CDR3 DNA sequence: TGTGCCAGCAGTTCCCGAGTATTAGGGACAGGGGGCAATCAAGCTTTCTTT. It codes for CASSSRVLGTGGNQAFF. This chain links TRBV27 with TRBJ1-1, with 12 bases identical to TRBD1. The CDR3 is 17 residues long. Losses at the gene ends were 4 bases for V and 9 bases for J; bases not matched to a gene: 15. The germline V gene has CDR1 MNHEY and CDR2 SMNVEV (reference sequence).

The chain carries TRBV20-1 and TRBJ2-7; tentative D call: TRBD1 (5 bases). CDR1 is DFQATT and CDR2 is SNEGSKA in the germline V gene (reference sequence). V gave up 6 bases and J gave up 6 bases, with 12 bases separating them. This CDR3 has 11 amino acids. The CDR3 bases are TGCAGTGCAGGGGCGGTCGCCGAGCAGTACTTC. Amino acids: CSAGAVAEQYF.

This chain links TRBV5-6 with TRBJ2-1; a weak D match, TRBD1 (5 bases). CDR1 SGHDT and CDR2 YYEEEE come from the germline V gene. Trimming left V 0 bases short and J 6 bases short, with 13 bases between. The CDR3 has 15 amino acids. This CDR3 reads CASSLVSRAINEQFF. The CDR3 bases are TGTGCCAGCAGCTTGGTATCCAGGGCAATCAATGAGCAGTTCTTC.

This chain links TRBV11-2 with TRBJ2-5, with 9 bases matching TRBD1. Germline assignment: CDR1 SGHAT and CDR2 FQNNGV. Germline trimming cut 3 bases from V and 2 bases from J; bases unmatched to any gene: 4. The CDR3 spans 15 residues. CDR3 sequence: CASSLDRGEQETQYF. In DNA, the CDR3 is TGTGCCAGCAGCTTGGACAGGGGTGAACAAGAGACCCAGTACTTC. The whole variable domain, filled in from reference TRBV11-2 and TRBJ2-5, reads EAGVAQSPRYKIIEKRQSVAFWCNPISGHATLYWYQQILGQGPKLLIQFQNNGVVDDSQLPKDRFSAERLKGVDSTLKIQPAKLEDSAVYLCASSLDRGEQETQYFGPGTRLLVL.

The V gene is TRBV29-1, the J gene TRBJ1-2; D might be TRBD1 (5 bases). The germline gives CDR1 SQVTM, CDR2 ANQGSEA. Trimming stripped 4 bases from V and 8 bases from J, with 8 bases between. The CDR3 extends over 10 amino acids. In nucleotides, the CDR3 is TGCAGCGTTGGACAGACCGGCTACACCTTC. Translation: CSVGQTGYTF.

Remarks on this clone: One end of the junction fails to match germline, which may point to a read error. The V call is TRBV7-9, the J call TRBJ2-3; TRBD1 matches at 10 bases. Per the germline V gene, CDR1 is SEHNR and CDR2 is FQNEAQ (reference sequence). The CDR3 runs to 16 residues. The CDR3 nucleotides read TGTTCCAGCAGCGAACCGGGACAGGGGCGCACAGATACGCAGTATTTT. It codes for CSSSEPGQGRTDTQYF.

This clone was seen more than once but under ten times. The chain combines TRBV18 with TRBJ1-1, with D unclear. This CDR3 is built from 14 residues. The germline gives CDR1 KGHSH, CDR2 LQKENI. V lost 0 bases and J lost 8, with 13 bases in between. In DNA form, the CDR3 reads TGTGCCAGCTCACCACCGGAGACCAGCTTGGAAGCTTTCTTT. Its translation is CASSPPETSLEAFF.

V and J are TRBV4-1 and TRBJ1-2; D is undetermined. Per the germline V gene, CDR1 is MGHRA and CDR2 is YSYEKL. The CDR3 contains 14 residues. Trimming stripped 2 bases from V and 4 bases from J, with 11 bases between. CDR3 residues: CASSQPQFPYGYTF. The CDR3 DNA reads TGCGCCAGCAGCCAACCACAGTTCCCCTATGGCTACACCTTC.

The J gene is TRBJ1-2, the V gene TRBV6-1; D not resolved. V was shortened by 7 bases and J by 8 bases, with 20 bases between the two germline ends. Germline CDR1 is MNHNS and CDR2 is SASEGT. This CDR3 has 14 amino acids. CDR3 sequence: CASIKGPAAYGYTF. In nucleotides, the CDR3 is TGTGCCAGCATTAAAGGGCCAGCGGCATACGGCTACACCTTC.

The CDR3 is CASSLGTSSYNEQFF. In nucleotides, the CDR3 is TGTGCCAGCAGCTTAGGGACTAGCTCCTACAATGAGCAGTTCTTC. The gene calls are TRBV7-8 and TRBJ2-1, with TRBD2 matching 7 bases. Germline lookup yields CDR1 SGHVS and CDR2 FQNEAQ. The CDR3 runs to 15 residues. The trim removed 1 base at V and 0 bases at J, leaving 0 bases unmatched.

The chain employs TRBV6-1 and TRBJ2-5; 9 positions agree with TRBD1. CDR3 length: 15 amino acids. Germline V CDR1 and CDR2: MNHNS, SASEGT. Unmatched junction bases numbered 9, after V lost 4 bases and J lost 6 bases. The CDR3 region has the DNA TGTGCCAGCAGTGTCTCGACAGGGGGTCAGAAGACCCAGTACTTC. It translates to CASSVSTGGQKTQYF.

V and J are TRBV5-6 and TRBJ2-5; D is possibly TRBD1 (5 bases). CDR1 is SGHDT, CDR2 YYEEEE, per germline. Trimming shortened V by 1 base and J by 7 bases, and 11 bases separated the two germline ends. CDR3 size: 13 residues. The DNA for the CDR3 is TGTGCCAGCAGCTTGTCCGAAGGGGCGACCCAGTACTTC. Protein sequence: CASSLSEGATQYF.

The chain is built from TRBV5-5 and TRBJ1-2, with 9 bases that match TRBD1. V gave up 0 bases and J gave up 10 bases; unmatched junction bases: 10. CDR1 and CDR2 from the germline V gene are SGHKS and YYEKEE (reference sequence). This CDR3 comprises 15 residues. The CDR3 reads CASSLAGTGIVYYTF. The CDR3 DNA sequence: TGTGCCAGCAGCTTGGCCGGGACAGGGATAGTGTACTACACCTTC.

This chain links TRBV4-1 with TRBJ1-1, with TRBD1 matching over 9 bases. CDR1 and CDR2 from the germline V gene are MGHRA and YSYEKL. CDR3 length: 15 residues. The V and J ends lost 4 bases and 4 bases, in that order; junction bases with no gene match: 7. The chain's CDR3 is CASSPQGAEGTEAFF. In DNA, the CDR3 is TGCGCCAGCAGCCCACAGGGGGCGGAAGGCACTGAAGCTTTCTTT.